The 16 T cell receptor beta chains below come from one sample, sequenced in a study of radiation and T cells in renal cell carcinoma. The time point denotes: baseline pretreatment blood. Treatment: 15 Gy SBRT to primary tumor, nephrectomy 4 weeks later. Repertoires were generated with immunoSEQ multiplex PCR, while TCRdb's copy carries only in-frame clones and drops some. The data hold about 95,000 clones, with about 88% observed a single time. The input for sequencing was blood, taken from a patient whose treatment included radiotherapy and nephrectomy. All receptors derive from a man in his fifties with renal cell carcinoma.

The chain combines TRBV19 with TRBJ2-7, with D unresolved. Between the trimmed V and J ends, which lost 0 bases and 0 bases, there was a span of 15 bases. The CDR3 is made up of 17 amino acids. From germline, CDR1 is LNHDA and CDR2 SQIVND (reference sequence). In nucleotides, the CDR3 is TGTGCCAGTAGTATAGAATCGTCGAGCGCTATCTCCTACGAGCAGTACTTC. Translation gives CASSIESSSAISYEQYF.

Only one count was recorded for this clone. CDR3 coding DNA: TGTGCCAGCAGGCCTTCGGGCAACTACGAGCAGTACTTC. It codes for CASRPSGNYEQYF. V gene TRBV2 combines with J gene TRBJ2-7; D is ambiguous. The CDR3 is 13 residues long. V was clipped by 6 bases and J by 3 bases, with 12 bases between them. Germline CDR1 and CDR2: SNHLY and FYNNEI.

This clone occurred a few times. This chain links TRBV5-1 with TRBJ1-2, with 7 bases aligning to TRBD1. The CDR3 length is 13 residues. V shed 2 bases, J shed 3 bases, and the junction held 1 base outside the gene matches. Per germline, CDR1 SGHRS and CDR2 YFSETQ. CDR3 nucleotides: TGCGCCAGCAGCTTCGGACAGGACTATGGCTACACCTTC. It codes for CASSFGQDYGYTF. Full variable domain (outside the CDR3, taken from reference TRBV5-1 and TRBJ1-2): KAGVTQTPRYLIKTRGQQVTLSCSPISGHRSVSWYQQTPGQGLQFLFEYFSETQRNKGNFPGRFSGRQFSNSRSEMNVSTLELGDSALYLCASSFGQDYGYTFGSGTRLTVV.

A single count supports this clone. V usage is TRBV4-2 and J usage is TRBJ2-4, with D hard to call. Per germline, CDR1 LGHNA and CDR2 YNFKEQ. The CDR3 runs 14 residues. V was pared by 1 base and J by 9 bases, with 13 bases between. The CDR3 DNA sequence: TGTGCCAGCAGCCAAGGAAGGGCCCGAGGCATTCAGTACTTC. The encoded protein is CASSQGRARGIQYF.

The chain has TRBV6-4 and TRBJ1-2; 8 bases fit TRBD1. V was pared by 5 bases and J by 5 bases, with 7 bases of the junction left unmatched. The CDR3 loop spans 14 amino acids. Germline V lookup: CDR1 MRHNA, CDR2 SNTAGT. The CDR3 nucleotides read TGTGCCAGCAGTCCGGACAGGGAGAAGTATGGCTACACCTTC. Translation: CASSPDREKYGYTF.

The chain combines TRBV7-9 with TRBJ1-1; the match to TRBD1 covers 9 bases. J was trimmed by 0 bases and V by 8 bases; bases with no gene match: 1. The CDR3 length is 13 residues. Germline V CDR1 and CDR2: SEHNR, FQNEAQ (reference sequence). As DNA, the CDR3 is TGTGCCAGCGGACAGGGGATGAACACTGAAGCTTTCTTT. Protein sequence: CASGQGMNTEAFF. Combining the CDR3 with reference TRBV7-9 and TRBJ1-1 gives the whole variable domain DTGVSQNPRHKITKRGQNVTFRCDPISEHNRLYWYRQTLGQGPEFLTYFQNEAQLEKSRLLSDRFSAERPKGSFSTLEIQRTEQGDSAMYLCASGQGMNTEAFFGQGTRLTVV.

The chain combines TRBV11-2 with TRBJ2-5, with 10 bases matching TRBD2. Germline V gives CDR1 SGHAT, CDR2 FQNNGV. This CDR3 has 16 amino acids. V trimming: 2 bases; J trimming: 4 bases; junction bases outside the gene matches: 7. The CDR3 here is CASSLIVAGGRETQYF. The DNA of the CDR3 is TGTGCCAGCAGCTTAATCGTAGCGGGGGGAAGAGAGACCCAGTACTTC.

This clone was seen more than once but under ten times. The chain has TRBV4-2 and TRBJ2-7; TRBD2 might be the D (6 bases). CDR3 size: 15 residues. The germline gives CDR1 LGHNA, CDR2 YNFKEQ. Trimming pared 3 bases from V and 3 bases from J, leaving 15 bases between. The CDR3 region has the DNA TGTGCCAGCAGCCAGCCGTTAAAGACTAGCTACGAGCAGTACTTC. Protein: CASSQPLKTSYEQYF.

The genes are TRBV4-2 and TRBJ1-5, with TRBD1 matching over 8 bases. Per germline, CDR1 LGHNA and CDR2 YNFKEQ. The CDR3 length is 15 residues. The trim removed 2 bases at V and 5 bases at J, leaving 5 bases unmatched. The CDR3 here is CASSQSGGWHQPQHF. Written as DNA, the CDR3 is TGTGCCAGCAGCCAATCAGGGGGCTGGCATCAGCCCCAGCATTTT.

Turning to this clone: Other DNA sequences within the sample encode an identical CDR3. V and J are TRBV4-2 and TRBJ1-5; D remains unclear. Germline V gene lookup returns CDR1 LGHNA and CDR2 YNFKEQ. The CDR3 covers 14 residues. The V and J ends lost 0 bases and 4 bases respectively, with 7 bases between them. Here the CDR3 DNA reads TGTGCCAGCAGCCAAGATCGGGGAAATCAGCCCCAGCATTTT. This sequence encodes CASSQDRGNQPQHF.

The chain couples TRBV5-1 to TRBJ2-2; D is unresolved. The CDR3 is made up of 12 amino acids. Trimming left V 5 bases short and J 4 bases short, with 6 bases between. From germline, CDR1 is SGHRS and CDR2 YFSETQ. Here the CDR3 reads CASREPTGELFF. The CDR3 bases are TGCGCCAGCAGGGAGCCCACCGGGGAGCTGTTTTTT.

The V call is TRBV6-1, the J call TRBJ2-7; D unclear. CDR3 length equals 13 residues. Germline values: CDR1 MNHNS, CDR2 SASEGT. V was cut by 5 bases and J by 3 bases, with 11 bases left in between. In nucleotides, the CDR3 is TGTGCCAGCAGTAGGCAGAAAGACTACGAGCAGTACTTC. Its protein product is CASSRQKDYEQYF.

This chain uses TRBV30 with TRBJ2-3; 13 bases match TRBD2. This CDR3 has 15 residues. The germline CDR1 and CDR2 sequences are GTSNPN and SVGIG (reference sequence). V gave up 5 bases and J gave up 4 bases; unmatched junction bases: 6. In nucleotides, the CDR3 is TGTGCCTGGGGGGAACTAGCGGGAGGGCCAGATACGCAGTATTTT. As protein: CAWGELAGGPDTQYF.

The chain links TRBV5-6 to TRBJ1-4, with 12 nucleotides matching TRBD1. The CDR3 covers 16 residues. V was clipped by 4 bases and J by 3 bases; unmatched bases: 4. Germline V gene sequence: CDR1 SGHDT, CDR2 YYEEEE. The chain's CDR3 is CASSTGTGGSNEKLFF. CDR3 sequence (DNA): TGTGCCAGCAGCACCGGGACAGGGGGCTCTAATGAAAAACTGTTTTTT.

This clone was counted a few times. This chain uses TRBV29-1 with TRBJ2-1; perhaps TRBD2 as D (5 bases). The length of the CDR3 is 13 residues. Germline CDR1 SQVTM, CDR2 ANQGSEA. Trimming took off 8 bases at V and 9 bases at J, with 20 bases between the two ends. In DNA, the CDR3 is TGCAGCTCCGGCGGGCTAGGCCCCTTTGAGCAGTTCTTC. Translation gives CSSGGLGPFEQFF.

This clone was recorded once. The chain has TRBV7-8 and TRBJ1-4; unclear D gene. The germline V gene encodes CDR1 SGHVS and CDR2 FQNEAQ. The CDR3 loop spans 16 amino acids. Trimming pared 6 bases from V and 3 bases from J, leaving 17 bases between. The CDR3 DNA is TGTGCCAGCAGACCGGACTTCTCACCATCTAATGAAAAACTGTTTTTT. Residues: CASRPDFSPSNEKLFF.